This is a list of T cell receptor beta chains from one sample in a study of shared clonotypes between healthy human individuals. Libraries were prepared by immunoSEQ multiplex PCR; TCRdb keeps only in-frame clonotypes and omits some of them. The sample has hundreds of thousands of clones; roughly 79% are singletons. The sequenced sample consisted of PBMCs. These receptors were taken from a woman aged 40 to 55 in good health. Some clones in this sample may be carry-over from other donors' samples. Each CDR3 is given with its conserved first and last residue. The order of the fields is CDR3 DNA, CDR3 protein, clone size, D gene, V gene, J gene. A D gene is named only where the DNA matches it firmly. Not all rows give a size; the values are once, few, many and, for expanded clones, a class.

cdr3_nt: TGTGCCAGCAGTGGGACCTCCTATGGCTACACCTTC; cdr3_aa: CASSGTSYGYTF; clone_size: NA; d_call: NA; v_call: TRBV6-6; j_call: TRBJ1-2
cdr3_nt: TGTGCCACCAGCAGAGATTTTACAGGGGGCGCAGAGACCCAGTACTTC; cdr3_aa: CATSRDFTGGAETQYF; clone_size: few; d_call: TRBD1; v_call: TRBV15; j_call: TRBJ2-5
cdr3_nt: TGTGCCATCAGTGAGCGGGAGCTCTCCTACAATGAGCAGTTCTTC; cdr3_aa: CAISERELSYNEQFF; clone_size: NA; d_call: NA; v_call: TRBV10-3; j_call: TRBJ2-1
cdr3_nt: TGTGCCAGCAGCCTTGGGACGGAGTACGAGCAGTACTTC; cdr3_aa: CASSLGTEYEQYF; clone_size: NA; d_call: NA; v_call: TRBV7-3; j_call: TRBJ2-7
cdr3_nt: TGTGCCAGCAACGCACATAGCGGGAGGGATTACAATGAGCAGTTCTTC; cdr3_aa: CASNAHSGRDYNEQFF; clone_size: few; d_call: TRBD2; v_call: TRBV5-4; j_call: TRBJ2-1
cdr3_nt: TGCGCCAGCAGCTTGGCCAGCCTTCCCCACGAGCAGTACTTC; cdr3_aa: CASSLASLPHEQYF; clone_size: NA; d_call: NA; v_call: TRBV5-1; j_call: TRBJ2-7
cdr3_nt: TGTGCCAGCAGCTTATCGTCGGGAGTCGTCTACGAGCAGTACTTC; cdr3_aa: CASSLSSGVVYEQYF; clone_size: NA; d_call: NA; v_call: TRBV11-2; j_call: TRBJ2-7
cdr3_nt: TGTGCCAGCAGCTTAGTTTGGAGAGACACTGAAGCTTTCTTT; cdr3_aa: CASSLVWRDTEAFF; clone_size: NA; d_call: NA; v_call: TRBV7-2; j_call: TRBJ1-1
cdr3_nt: TGTGCCAGCAGCAATCTAGCGGGAGAAAACAATGAGCAGTTCTTC; cdr3_aa: CASSNLAGENNEQFF; clone_size: NA; d_call: NA; v_call: TRBV21-1; j_call: TRBJ2-1
cdr3_nt: TGTGCCAGCAGTCGCTATCCCCGGGATCAGCCCCAGCATTTT; cdr3_aa: CASSRYPRDQPQHF; clone_size: NA; d_call: NA; v_call: TRBV27; j_call: TRBJ1-5
cdr3_nt: TGTGCCTGGAGTGTTATATGGGGGACGGCGAACACTGAAGCTTTCTTT; cdr3_aa: CAWSVIWGTANTEAFF; clone_size: NA; d_call: NA; v_call: TRBV30; j_call: TRBJ1-1
cdr3_nt: TGTGCCAGCAGTTTCCAAACAGGGACCACTGAAGCTTTCTTT; cdr3_aa: CASSFQTGTTEAFF; clone_size: NA; d_call: NA; v_call: TRBV6-6; j_call: TRBJ1-1
cdr3_nt: TGTGCCAGCAGCCTGGGGACGGCCACAGATACGCAGTATTTT; cdr3_aa: CASSLGTATDTQYF; clone_size: once; d_call: NA; v_call: TRBV7-9; j_call: TRBJ2-3
cdr3_nt: TGTGCCTGGGCCAGAGATACGCAGTATTTT; cdr3_aa: CAWARDTQYF; clone_size: NA; d_call: NA; v_call: TRBV30; j_call: TRBJ2-3
cdr3_nt: TGTGCCACGGAGAGACTAGCGGGAGTCGGGGAGCTGTTTTTT; cdr3_aa: CATERLAGVGELFF; clone_size: NA; d_call: TRBD2; v_call: TRBV19; j_call: TRBJ2-2
cdr3_nt: TGTGCCAGCAGCCAAGACGCCGGGGGGCCCCAGCATTTT; cdr3_aa: CASSQDAGGPQHF; clone_size: once; d_call: NA; v_call: TRBV14; j_call: TRBJ1-5
cdr3_nt: TGTGCCAGCAGCCAAGAGACTAGCTCCTACAATGAGCAGTTCTTC; cdr3_aa: CASSQETSSYNEQFF; clone_size: few; d_call: NA; v_call: TRBV4-2; j_call: TRBJ2-1
cdr3_nt: TGTGCCACCAGCAGAGATCGCGGAAACACTGAAGCTTTCTTT; cdr3_aa: CATSRDRGNTEAFF; clone_size: once; d_call: NA; v_call: TRBV15; j_call: TRBJ1-1
cdr3_nt: TGTGCCAGCAGCTTAGTGGCTTGGCGGGGCGATGAGCAGTTCTTC; cdr3_aa: CASSLVAWRGDEQFF; clone_size: NA; d_call: NA; v_call: TRBV7-2; j_call: TRBJ2-1
cdr3_nt: TGTGCCAGCAGACAAGCGGGAGGCCAAGAGACCCAGTACTTC; cdr3_aa: CASRQAGGQETQYF; clone_size: once; d_call: TRBD2; v_call: TRBV6-5; j_call: TRBJ2-5
cdr3_nt: TGTGCCAGCAGCCGACAGGAGTCCGGGCAGTACTTC; cdr3_aa: CASSRQESGQYF; clone_size: NA; d_call: NA; v_call: TRBV7-9; j_call: TRBJ2-7
cdr3_nt: TGTGCCAGCAGCCCTTTGACAGTGAACTCCTACAATGAGCAGTTCTTC; cdr3_aa: CASSPLTVNSYNEQFF; clone_size: NA; d_call: NA; v_call: TRBV14; j_call: TRBJ2-1
cdr3_nt: TGCAGCGTTGAGCAGGAGACCAACTACTATCAGTTCTTC; cdr3_aa: CSVEQETNYYQFF; clone_size: NA; d_call: NA; v_call: TRBV29-1; j_call: TRBJ2-1
cdr3_nt: TGTGCCTGGAGCGACCGACAAAGCAATCAGCCCCAGCATTTT; cdr3_aa: CAWSDRQSNQPQHF; clone_size: NA; d_call: NA; v_call: TRBV30; j_call: TRBJ1-5
cdr3_nt: TGTGCCAGCAGCCCAGGGACACCCCATGAGACCCAGTACTTC; cdr3_aa: CASSPGTPHETQYF; clone_size: once; d_call: NA; v_call: TRBV11-3; j_call: TRBJ2-5
cdr3_nt: TGTGCCAGTAGTCAGTATTTGAACACTGAAGCTTTCTTT; cdr3_aa: CASSQYLNTEAFF; clone_size: NA; d_call: NA; v_call: TRBV19; j_call: TRBJ1-1
cdr3_nt: TGTGCCAGCAGCCCTTCCGAGGACAGGGTTGCAAACATTCAGTACTTC; cdr3_aa: CASSPSEDRVANIQYF; clone_size: NA; d_call: TRBD1; v_call: TRBV14; j_call: TRBJ2-4
cdr3_nt: TGCGCCAGCCGGCGCGGGGGGGACAATGAGCAGTTCTTC; cdr3_aa: CASRRGGDNEQFF; clone_size: NA; d_call: TRBD2; v_call: TRBV5-1; j_call: TRBJ2-1
cdr3_nt: TGTGCCAGCAGCAATAGGGACAGGTTCTATGGCTACACCTTC; cdr3_aa: CASSNRDRFYGYTF; clone_size: once; d_call: TRBD1; v_call: TRBV6-5; j_call: TRBJ1-2
cdr3_nt: TGTGCCAGCAGCGTTTCGTCAGGGGACGAGACCCAGTACTTC; cdr3_aa: CASSVSSGDETQYF; clone_size: many; d_call: NA; v_call: TRBV9; j_call: TRBJ2-5
cdr3_nt: TGTGCCAGCAGCTTAGAAGTGGGAGGGAGCACTGAAGCTTTCTTT; cdr3_aa: CASSLEVGGSTEAFF; clone_size: few; d_call: NA; v_call: TRBV7-9; j_call: TRBJ1-1
cdr3_nt: TGTGCCAGTAGCACGGGACAGGGGAGCTACGAGCAGTACTTC; cdr3_aa: CASSTGQGSYEQYF; clone_size: NA; d_call: TRBD1; v_call: TRBV19; j_call: TRBJ2-7
cdr3_nt: TGTGCCAGCAGCGTAAGCGGGAGCTCCTACAATGAGCAGTTCTTC; cdr3_aa: CASSVSGSSYNEQFF; clone_size: NA; d_call: TRBD2; v_call: TRBV9; j_call: TRBJ2-1
cdr3_nt: TGTGCCAGCAGCCGGGGACTGTCCTACGAGCAGTACTTC; cdr3_aa: CASSRGLSYEQYF; clone_size: NA; d_call: NA; v_call: TRBV7-2; j_call: TRBJ2-7
cdr3_nt: TGTGCCAGCAGCTTAGGCAGAGGGGAGACCCAGTACTTC; cdr3_aa: CASSLGRGETQYF; clone_size: NA; d_call: NA; v_call: TRBV7-9; j_call: TRBJ2-5
cdr3_nt: TGTGCCAGCAGCTTAATGGGGACAGTCAACTCTGGGGCCAACGTCCTGACTTTC; cdr3_aa: CASSLMGTVNSGANVLTF; clone_size: NA; d_call: TRBD1; v_call: TRBV7-3; j_call: TRBJ2-6
cdr3_nt: TGTGCCAGCTCACCTAGTGGGGAAGGGACCGAGCAGTACTTC; cdr3_aa: CASSPSGEGTEQYF; clone_size: NA; d_call: NA; v_call: TRBV18; j_call: TRBJ2-7
cdr3_nt: TGTGCCAGCAAATTGGGGGGCCCAACCTATGGCTACACCTTC; cdr3_aa: CASKLGGPTYGYTF; clone_size: few; d_call: NA; v_call: TRBV6-1; j_call: TRBJ1-2
cdr3_nt: TGTGCCACCGCGAAGGCTACTAGGGGGGAGACGCAGTATTTT; cdr3_aa: CATAKATRGETQYF; clone_size: NA; d_call: NA; v_call: TRBV2; j_call: TRBJ2-3
cdr3_nt: TGTGCCAGCAGCCAAGATTTTTCTGCAGGGATTAACTATGGCTACACCTTC; cdr3_aa: CASSQDFSAGINYGYTF; clone_size: few; d_call: NA; v_call: TRBV4-2; j_call: TRBJ1-2
cdr3_nt: TGTGCCAGCAAAAGGGGGGGTCAATACAATCAGCCCCAGCATTTT; cdr3_aa: CASKRGGQYNQPQHF; clone_size: many; d_call: NA; v_call: TRBV2; j_call: TRBJ1-5
cdr3_nt: TGTGCCAGCAGCTTAGTGCCAGATAATCAGCCCCAGCATTTT; cdr3_aa: CASSLVPDNQPQHF; clone_size: NA; d_call: NA; v_call: TRBV7-2; j_call: TRBJ1-5
cdr3_nt: TGTGCCAGTAGTATAGGAACTGGGGACACCTACGAGCAGTACTTC; cdr3_aa: CASSIGTGDTYEQYF; clone_size: NA; d_call: NA; v_call: TRBV19; j_call: TRBJ2-7
cdr3_nt: TGCGCCAGCAGTGAGTATGGGGGCCGAAACACTGAAGCTTTCTTT; cdr3_aa: CASSEYGGRNTEAFF; clone_size: NA; d_call: NA; v_call: TRBV10-2; j_call: TRBJ1-1
cdr3_nt: TGCGCCAGCAGCTTGGTGGGGACAGGGGTGAACACTGAAGCTTTCTTT; cdr3_aa: CASSLVGTGVNTEAFF; clone_size: NA; d_call: TRBD1; v_call: TRBV5-1; j_call: TRBJ1-1
cdr3_nt: TGTGCCAGCAGCTTCGGGCGGGGCACTGAAGCTTTCTTT; cdr3_aa: CASSFGRGTEAFF; clone_size: NA; d_call: NA; v_call: TRBV7-2; j_call: TRBJ1-1
cdr3_nt: TGTGCCAGCAGTGGAGGGACAGGGGATGGCTACACCTTC; cdr3_aa: CASSGGTGDGYTF; clone_size: NA; d_call: TRBD1; v_call: TRBV2; j_call: TRBJ1-2
cdr3_nt: TGTGCCAGCAGCTTATTTAGGGACCAAGAGACCCAGTACTTC; cdr3_aa: CASSLFRDQETQYF; clone_size: NA; d_call: NA; v_call: TRBV5-5; j_call: TRBJ2-5
cdr3_nt: TGTGCCAGCAGCAAGGACAGGGCACGGGGCACCGGGGAGCTGTTTTTT; cdr3_aa: CASSKDRARGTGELFF; clone_size: NA; d_call: TRBD1; v_call: TRBV11-2; j_call: TRBJ2-2
cdr3_nt: TGCGCCAGCAGTCGTCCTACCGGGACTAGCGGGATCGGAGGCACCGGGGAGCTGTTTTTT; cdr3_aa: CASSRPTGTSGIGGTGELFF; clone_size: NA; d_call: TRBD2; v_call: TRBV23-1; j_call: TRBJ2-2
cdr3_nt: TGTGCCAGCAGTGATGGACTAGCGGGATATGCGGATACGCAGTATTTT; cdr3_aa: CASSDGLAGYADTQYF; clone_size: NA; d_call: TRBD2; v_call: TRBV27; j_call: TRBJ2-3
cdr3_nt: TGTGCCAGTAGTTTCGGGACAGCCACCTACAATGAGCAGTTCTTC; cdr3_aa: CASSFGTATYNEQFF; clone_size: NA; d_call: TRBD1; v_call: TRBV19; j_call: TRBJ2-1
cdr3_nt: TGTGCCAGCTCAGGCAGCAATCAGCCCCAGCATTTT; cdr3_aa: CASSGSNQPQHF; clone_size: NA; d_call: NA; v_call: TRBV28; j_call: TRBJ1-5
cdr3_nt: TGTGCCAGCGACTTGACTCTTGGAGGTGCAGATACGCAGTATTTT; cdr3_aa: CASDLTLGGADTQYF; clone_size: NA; d_call: NA; v_call: TRBV5-6; j_call: TRBJ2-3
cdr3_nt: TGTGCCAGCAGTTTTGGTCCTGGGATGGTAGCGGGAGGGACACTAGGGGCTTCCTACGAGCAGTACTTC; cdr3_aa: CASSFGPGMVAGGTLGASYEQYF; clone_size: NA; d_call: TRBD2; v_call: TRBV27; j_call: TRBJ2-7
cdr3_nt: TGTGCCAGCAGCTTGGCTCCTCCGGAGACCCAGTACTTC; cdr3_aa: CASSLAPPETQYF; clone_size: NA; d_call: NA; v_call: TRBV5-4; j_call: TRBJ2-5
cdr3_nt: TGTGCCAGCAGTGAACAGCGTGGAACTGAAGCTTTCTTT; cdr3_aa: CASSEQRGTEAFF; clone_size: NA; d_call: NA; v_call: TRBV2; j_call: TRBJ1-1
cdr3_nt: TGCGCCAGCAGCTTGGACGGGGACAGGCTTTATGGCTACACCTTC; cdr3_aa: CASSLDGDRLYGYTF; clone_size: NA; d_call: TRBD1; v_call: TRBV5-1; j_call: TRBJ1-2